The clone carrying this T cell receptor beta chain has just a few counts. Its antigen is still unknown. The entry originates in a study of T cell repertoires in cytomegalovirus infection. Study-level background: CMV infection together with matching HLA type was indicated by public TCR beta signatures.

The V gene's germline CDR1 is SGHVS and CDR2 FNYEAQ. The CDR3 covers 13 residues. Deletions cut 0 bases from V and 4 bases from J, with 7 bases between. TCRdb processed the reads anew with MiXCR; each CDR3 protein has one entry. This table has a few hundred thousand distinct CDR3 sequences, 40% appearing once. V is TRBV7-6 and J is TRBJ2-7; D call uncertain. The sequenced sample was cultured PBMCs, obtained from culture after CMV antigen stimulation. The origin of this receptor is a human donor in good health (CMV status not recorded). Some clones in this sample may be carry-over from other donors' samples. The CDR3 sequence: CASSLAREYEQYF. The CDR3 DNA reads as TGTGCCAGCAGCTTAGCTAGGGAATACGAGCAGTACTTC.